This T cell receptor beta chain is drawn from a study of cytomegalovirus exposure and HLA in healthy donors (dated by TCRdb to the late 2010s). Study-wide context: An earlier analysis of approximately 550 of the donors reported more than 250 Gb of sequence data and approximately 110 million unique TCR beta sequences from about 200 million T cells. Donor age, sex, ethnicity and CMV serostatus were compiled alongside the repertoire data. In an earlier analysis of 550 to 700 of the donors, high-throughput TCR beta sequencing was used to judge whether each TCR beta V gene segment behaved as functional or pseudogenic. Both class I and class II loci were covered by HLA typing, at four-digit resolution. Besides the first cohort of around 700 subjects, a separate validation cohort made up of 120 different subjects was used. The genetic ancestry cluster associated with self-reported Caucasian donors included 70% to 85% of the 300 to 450 genotyped donors. In a later genetic analysis, genome-wide SNP genotypes for about 55% of the roughly 670 donors were used, and that subset was treated as a discovery cohort. Every discovery cohort repertoire had been produced on one sequencing platform. Across about 380 genotyped donors of the cohort, an average of about 240,000 unique TCR beta nucleotide sequences per donor were sequenced, and around 20% of those sequences were non-productive. A later analysis re-examined previously published TCR beta repertoires from more than 600 donors and added high-resolution HLA genotyping to investigate patterns of TCR occurrence. Four to six DR-DQ haplotypes were handled as single units for association and clustering because linkage in the cohort was strong. An early release covering 550 to 650 HLA-typed donors comprised approximately 290 gigabases of sequencing data and 65 million to 100 million unique TCR sequences. The number of typed donors differed by locus: about 620-640 for A, B, C, DRB1 and DQB1; approximately 520 for DQA1; 606 for DPA1; and approximately 450 for DPB1. To predict cytomegalovirus infection status, the study combined high-throughput TCR immunosequencing, statistical association of individual TCRs with disease status, and machine learning. The study aimed to test whether cataloging public T cell receptors could reveal signatures of past pathogen exposure. Rather than using new phenotypic data, the later analysis identified candidate immune exposures from TCR beta sequences and from how often those sequences occurred across donors. Using immunosequencing, the study profiled T cell repertoires from around 680 subjects and related those repertoires to cytomegalovirus serostatus.

CDR1 and CDR2 were assigned from the germline V gene as SQVTM and ANQGSEA. The CDR3 has 10 amino acids, counting the end cysteine and phenylalanine. The retained sequence is limited to the CDR3, 30 bases, with the frame set at the first base. Between the V and J ends, shortened by 6 bases and 7 bases respectively, the junction contains 9 bases. As concerns this clone: This receptor's antigen is unknown. No clone much larger than this one lies a single base away; base qualities are absent.

The paper's findings and limits, for the study overall: A further reported finding was that TCR beta sequences accurately predicted the HLA-A and HLA-B alleles for most subjects in the first cohort. A few of the identified cytomegalovirus-associated TCR beta chains were confirmed in vitro to be specific for cytomegalovirus antigens. The earlier analysis of fewer than 750 of the donors excluded around 17 rarely observed V segments, including chromosome 9 orphons, because counts were too low. According to a later genetic analysis, donors in an Asian-associated ancestry cluster had fewer N-insertions in productive TCRs than the approximately 610-donor mean. According to a later analysis, TCR association rates differed among HLA loci, with DRB1 alleles showing the most associated TCRs and HLA-C alleles showing the fewest. In a later genetic analysis, a missense DCLRE1C variant was associated with V-gene and J-gene trimming of TCR beta chains, and the association was replicated in an independent cohort. Sequencing depth was assumed to be roughly uniform across donors in the presence/absence analyses, though that assumption may not hold. Because HLA typing was missing for some donors at each locus, association tests included only the typed subset. The only immune exposure information available for the cohort was CMV serostatus. An earlier analysis of roughly 570 of the donors showed that most TCR beta V segments appeared in productive rearrangements either about 87% or about 30% of the time, which broadly matched IMGT annotations. Specific HLA alleles were associated with about 17,000 TCR beta sequences at a false discovery rate of 0.05 in a later analysis. In a later analysis, HLA-associated TCR beta chains were found to be more clonally expanded and to have lower generation probabilities than equally common non-associated chains. According to a later analysis, most CMV-associated TCR beta chains appeared to be HLA-restricted, and the HLA associations seemed to be driven largely by CMV exposure. The classifier was reported to diagnose cytomegalovirus status with high specificity and sensitivity in both the original and validation cohorts. Correlated functional status among segregating V segments might be attributable to linkage disequilibrium, but an unknown experimental factor could not be ruled out. In a later analysis, several top co-occurrence clusters were reported to appear linked to parvovirus B19, influenza, CMV and Epstein-Barr virus. According to the authors, the approach could potentially be generalized to other disease states and immunological phenotypes. A cluster of highly shared sequence variants was judged likely to represent a technical artifact of the sequencing pipeline. When HLA alleles, especially DR and DQ, strongly co-occurred, TCR associations were difficult to assign to individual alleles. In this cohort, only TCR beta chains were sequenced, and detectable features were limited by the absence of alpha or paired-chain data. In the study, about 150 TCR beta chains were listed as associated with cytomegalovirus. Because the 87-base-pair reads could not distinguish some IMGT-functional V segments, including TRBV6-2 and TRBV6-3, those segments were excluded. Most TCR sequences were seen in very few donors, while some public TCRs were found in many individuals.

In total, approximately 700 healthy bone marrow donors made up the cohort. All cohort members were sampled while nominally healthy, although unrecorded immune exposures were likely present. The donor tested CMV seropositive and was one of the 289 seropositive cohort members. Each donor provided a peripheral blood sample, and peripheral blood mononuclear cells were used for TCR beta sequencing. The Qiagen DNeasy Blood Extraction Kit was used to extract genomic DNA from the blood cell samples. The library was built by means of the immunoSEQ multiplex PCR assay. The multiplex PCR relied on a mix of 60 forward primers for TCR Vbeta segments and 13 reverse primers for TCR Jbeta segments. Amplification of the CDR3 region of rearranged TCR beta genes was performed with a multiplex PCR assay on genomic DNA. The Illumina HiSeq System was used to sequence the amplified TCR beta libraries as 87-base-pair reads. In the source study's methods: A later analysis counted approximately 76 million unique TCR beta chains across the 650 to 800 repertoires, and around 12 million of these chains were shared by at least two donors. A nearest-neighbor algorithm error-corrected the raw reads and collapsed the reads into unique sequences, merging closely related sequences to remove PCR and sequencing errors. CDR3 sequences were aligned to IMGT reference sequences to assign V, D and J gene segments. For a sequence to be retained, a match of at least six nucleotides was required to both a V gene segment and a J gene segment. A rearrangement counted as productive if the CDR3 had no stop codons and remained in frame with V and J, and every other rearrangement counted as non-productive. Following IMGT convention, CDR3 was defined as the stretch from the second conserved V-encoded cysteine up to the conserved J-encoded phenylalanine. The earlier analysis of some 550 of the donors excluded any sequence lacking an unambiguous match to a single V gene segment. An earlier analysis of a few hundred of the donors called V segments functional above 56.7% productive rearrangements and segregating when the between-donor standard deviation exceeded 5%. A statistical classification framework was developed to diagnose cytomegalovirus status using the catalog of TCR beta chain sequences. In a later analysis, V and J genes were assigned by comparing TCR nucleotide sequences against IMGT/GENE-DB human TR gene sequences. Using the TCRdist pipeline, a later analysis assigned CDR3 sequences along with most-parsimonious VDJ recombination scenarios. In a later analysis, each TCR beta chain was defined by its CDR3 amino acid sequence together with its V-gene family, and reads without a unique V-gene family were excluded. As a way to deal with suspected cross-contamination and a sequencing artifact, a later analysis dropped 450 to 600 nucleotide sequences that were highly shared and had low generation probability. In a later analysis, a clonal expansion index was calculated for each public chain from normalized within-repertoire ranks of inferred template counts. In a later analysis, generation probabilities were computed using a VDJ recombination model fitted to out-of-frame rearrangements, and the results were checked against IGoR. Hypergeometric tests were used in a later analysis to score TCR-TCR, TCR-HLA and TCR-CMV co-occurrence, with a repertoire-size bias correction applied to the TCR pairs. In a later analysis, false discovery rates were estimated by permuting HLA or CMV assignments 20 times. A later analysis grouped co-occurring TCRs with DBSCAN, adding TCRdist sequence similarity when clustering within HLA-allele-positive subsets. For co-occurrence clustering, repertoires with fewer than 30,000 or more than 120,000 public chains were excluded, along with roughly 5 repertoires with anomalous nucleotide sharing. TCRdb retrieved this table from immuneACCESS and kept in-frame rearrangements only. Not all clones are present; in checked studies, unresolved V genes account for under half, and no reason is known for the remainder. V and J calls and clone size are as listed in that table; D and trimming were resolved from the DNA. The table for this sample lists about 120,000 clones; about 80% of them were counted only once. Around 9.5% of the sample is in the top ten clones.

The chain is assembled from TRBV29-1 and TRBJ1-2; 5 matching bases give a weak D call of TRBD1. The sequenced sample consisted of PBMCs. This receptor was taken from a female donor in good health and CMV-seropositive. The CDR3 in this case is CSVEQVGYTF. The DNA reads TGCAGCGTGGAACAGGTTGGCTACACCTTC.